A selection of T cell receptor beta chains follows, all from one sample in a study of blood T cell repertoires in COVID-19. The method was immunoSEQ multiplex PCR; TCRdb's version includes in-frame clones alone and lacks a portion of them. Found here are roughly 67,000 clones, roughly 80% of them singletons; the top ten hold about 6.4%. Material: peripheral blood. The receptors originated from a woman between 45 and 65 years old with active or convalescent COVID-19. The CDR3 runs from the conserved cysteine through the conserved F or W. The D gene is left open where the match is weak. The listing skips clone size in some rows; elsewhere it reads once, few, many or a size class.

V gene: TRBV7-2; J gene: TRBJ1-1; D gene: NA; clone size: NA; CDR3 DNA: TGTGCCAGCAGCTTAGGGAGGAGGACTGAAGCTTTCTTT; CDR3 protein: CASSLGRRTEAFF
V gene: TRBV29-1; J gene: TRBJ2-7; D gene: TRBD2; clone size: NA; CDR3 DNA: TGCAGCGTTGTTCCCCTACTAGCGGGAGGGCGCTACGAGCAGTACTTC; CDR3 protein: CSVVPLLAGGRYEQYF
V gene: TRBV7-2; J gene: TRBJ1-3; D gene: NA; clone size: NA; CDR3 DNA: TGTGCCAGCGGGGGCGTCTCTGGAAACACCATATATTTT; CDR3 protein: CASGGVSGNTIYF
V gene: TRBV5-1; J gene: TRBJ2-3; D gene: NA; clone size: NA; CDR3 DNA: TGCGCCAGCAGCGGGTACAGGGGAGGAGGCACAGATACGCAGTATTTT; CDR3 protein: CASSGYRGGGTDTQYF
V gene: TRBV5-1; J gene: TRBJ2-1; D gene: NA; clone size: NA; CDR3 DNA: TGCGCCAGCAGCTTTTCGGGGGTCGAGCAGTTCTTC; CDR3 protein: CASSFSGVEQFF
V gene: TRBV5-1; J gene: TRBJ2-5; D gene: TRBD2; clone size: NA; CDR3 DNA: TGCGCCAGCAGCTTTGGCGGGGGAGAGACCCAGTACTTC; CDR3 protein: CASSFGGGETQYF
V gene: TRBV30; J gene: TRBJ2-7; D gene: NA; clone size: NA; CDR3 DNA: TGTGCCTGGAGTGCTAGGGGCTACGAGCAGTACTTC; CDR3 protein: CAWSARGYEQYF
V gene: TRBV28; J gene: TRBJ2-1; D gene: TRBD2; clone size: NA; CDR3 DNA: TGTGCCAGCAGTTTTCGATCGGGAGGTCGGGAGAAGCAGTTCTTC; CDR3 protein: CASSFRSGGREKQFF
V gene: TRBV7-8; J gene: TRBJ2-2; D gene: TRBD2; clone size: NA; CDR3 DNA: TGTGCCAGCAGCCCCCTCGGGACTAGCGGTCTCGTCACCGGGGAGCTGTTTTTT; CDR3 protein: CASSPLGTSGLVTGELFF
V gene: TRBV9; J gene: TRBJ2-7; D gene: NA; clone size: NA; CDR3 DNA: TGTGCCAGCAGCGGGGGACAATATAGCTCCGAGCAGTACTTC; CDR3 protein: CASSGGQYSSEQYF
V gene: TRBV7-9; J gene: TRBJ1-2; D gene: TRBD1; clone size: NA; CDR3 DNA: TGTGCCAGCAGCGTACCGGGACAGCTGATCTATGGCTACACCTTC; CDR3 protein: CASSVPGQLIYGYTF
V gene: TRBV2; J gene: TRBJ1-4; D gene: TRBD1; clone size: NA; CDR3 DNA: TGTGCCAGCGTGGGGGGACAGGGGAGTGAAAAACTGTTTTTT; CDR3 protein: CASVGGQGSEKLFF
V gene: TRBV6-5; J gene: TRBJ1-1; D gene: NA; clone size: NA; CDR3 DNA: TGTGCCAGCAGTTACGGCTCCGACACTGAAGCTTTCTTT; CDR3 protein: CASSYGSDTEAFF
V gene: TRBV19; J gene: TRBJ1-5; D gene: NA; clone size: NA; CDR3 DNA: TGTGCCAGTAGTATAGGGGGCGGATACAAGTATAGCAATCAGCCCCAGCATTTT; CDR3 protein: CASSIGGGYKYSNQPQHF
V gene: TRBV3-1/TRBV3-2; J gene: TRBJ2-7; D gene: TRBD2; clone size: few; CDR3 DNA: TGTGCCAGCAGCCCGGAACTAGCGGGAATAAGCTCCTACGAGCAGTACTTC; CDR3 protein: CASSPELAGISSYEQYF
V gene: TRBV7-2; J gene: TRBJ2-1; D gene: TRBD2; clone size: NA; CDR3 DNA: TGTGCCAGCAGCTTAGAACTAGCGGGGAATTACAATGAGCAGTTCTTC; CDR3 protein: CASSLELAGNYNEQFF
V gene: TRBV11-2; J gene: TRBJ1-1; D gene: NA; clone size: NA; CDR3 DNA: TGTGCCAGCAGCTTAAATACAGGGTTGGGTGAAGCTTTCTTT; CDR3 protein: CASSLNTGLGEAFF
V gene: TRBV20-1; J gene: TRBJ2-5; D gene: TRBD2; clone size: NA; CDR3 DNA: TGCAGTGCTAGTATAGGAGCGGGAGGAATGGGGACCCAGTACTTC; CDR3 protein: CSASIGAGGMGTQYF
V gene: TRBV7-6; J gene: TRBJ1-4; D gene: NA; clone size: NA; CDR3 DNA: TGTGCCAGCAGCTTACCCCCAACTACTAATGAAAAACTGTTTTTT; CDR3 protein: CASSLPPTTNEKLFF
V gene: TRBV6-6; J gene: TRBJ1-2; D gene: NA; clone size: NA; CDR3 DNA: TGTGCCAGCAGTCCCGGGACTAACTATGGCTACACCTTC; CDR3 protein: CASSPGTNYGYTF
V gene: TRBV2; J gene: TRBJ2-4; D gene: TRBD2; clone size: NA; CDR3 DNA: TGTGCCAGCGGAGCGGGATTAGCCAAAAACATTCAGTACTTC; CDR3 protein: CASGAGLAKNIQYF
V gene: TRBV18; J gene: TRBJ1-5; D gene: NA; clone size: NA; CDR3 DNA: TGTGCCAGCTCACCAACGGGAGGCAATCAGCCCCAGCATTTT; CDR3 protein: CASSPTGGNQPQHF
V gene: TRBV7-8; J gene: TRBJ1-3; D gene: TRBD1; clone size: many; CDR3 DNA: TGTGCCAGCAGCTGGGACAGTGGAAACACCATATATTTT; CDR3 protein: CASSWDSGNTIYF
V gene: TRBV3-1/TRBV3-2; J gene: TRBJ1-2; D gene: TRBD1; clone size: NA; CDR3 DNA: TGTGCCAGCAGCCAAGACAGGGGGCTGCTAGACTATGGCTACACCTTC; CDR3 protein: CASSQDRGLLDYGYTF
V gene: TRBV19; J gene: TRBJ2-2; D gene: TRBD2; clone size: NA; CDR3 DNA: TGTGCCAGTATAGCGGGAGTACACACCGGGGAGCTGTTTTTT; CDR3 protein: CASIAGVHTGELFF
V gene: TRBV7-9; J gene: TRBJ1-2; D gene: NA; clone size: NA; CDR3 DNA: TGTGCCAGCTCTGGGGAGGATGGCTACACCTTC; CDR3 protein: CASSGEDGYTF
V gene: TRBV19; J gene: TRBJ2-5; D gene: TRBD2; clone size: NA; CDR3 DNA: TGTGCCAGCCTTCGACTAGCGCGTAAAGAGACCCAGTACTTC; CDR3 protein: CASLRLARKETQYF
V gene: TRBV19; J gene: TRBJ2-1; D gene: NA; clone size: NA; CDR3 DNA: TGTGCCAGTAGTGCCAGCGAGGTGACGGGAGTGGTCTTC; CDR3 protein: CASSASEVTGVVF
V gene: TRBV19; J gene: TRBJ2-5; D gene: NA; clone size: NA; CDR3 DNA: TGTGCCAGTAGTAGAGAGGCCCAAGAGACCCAGTACTTC; CDR3 protein: CASSREAQETQYF
V gene: TRBV19; J gene: TRBJ1-1; D gene: NA; clone size: NA; CDR3 DNA: TGTGCCAGTAGTACACAGGGTTGGGGCACTGAAGCTTTCTTT; CDR3 protein: CASSTQGWGTEAFF
V gene: TRBV5-5; J gene: TRBJ1-2; D gene: TRBD1; clone size: NA; CDR3 DNA: TGTGCCAGCAGCTCACAGGGGGCGGGCGGCTACACCTTC; CDR3 protein: CASSSQGAGGYTF
V gene: TRBV20-1; J gene: TRBJ1-2; D gene: NA; clone size: NA; CDR3 DNA: TGCAGTGCTAGTGGGAGGCTGGCGGGGAACTATGGCTACACCTTC; CDR3 protein: CSASGRLAGNYGYTF
V gene: TRBV7-8; J gene: TRBJ2-3; D gene: TRBD2; clone size: NA; CDR3 DNA: TGTGCCAGCAGCGTAGGGACTAGCGGGAGTACAGATACGCAGTATTTT; CDR3 protein: CASSVGTSGSTDTQYF
V gene: TRBV30; J gene: TRBJ1-3; D gene: TRBD1; clone size: NA; CDR3 DNA: TGTGCCTGGAGTTTGACAGGGGGCAGAAACACCATATATTTT; CDR3 protein: CAWSLTGGRNTIYF
V gene: TRBV18; J gene: TRBJ1-5; D gene: TRBD1; clone size: NA; CDR3 DNA: TGTGCCAGCTCACTGGGACAGCCTAATCAGCCCCAGCATTTT; CDR3 protein: CASSLGQPNQPQHF
V gene: TRBV6-5; J gene: TRBJ2-2; D gene: NA; clone size: few; CDR3 DNA: TGTGCCAGCAGTTACTCTACAGGGCACACCGGGGAGCTGTTTTTT; CDR3 protein: CASSYSTGHTGELFF
V gene: TRBV2; J gene: TRBJ2-7; D gene: NA; clone size: NA; CDR3 DNA: TGTGCCAGCACCCCCCAATTCGGGGAGCAGTACTTC; CDR3 protein: CASTPQFGEQYF
V gene: TRBV18; J gene: TRBJ1-2; D gene: NA; clone size: NA; CDR3 DNA: TGTGCCAGCTCTCCCCAGGGGTACTATGGCTACACCTTC; CDR3 protein: CASSPQGYYGYTF
V gene: TRBV7-3; J gene: TRBJ2-1; D gene: TRBD2; clone size: NA; CDR3 DNA: TGTGCCAGCAGCTTATCCGCTAGCGGGAGCAATGAGCAGTTCTTC; CDR3 protein: CASSLSASGSNEQFF
V gene: TRBV9; J gene: TRBJ1-3; D gene: TRBD1; clone size: NA; CDR3 DNA: TGTGCCAGCAGCGGACAGGGGAACACCATATATTTT; CDR3 protein: CASSGQGNTIYF
V gene: TRBV7-2; J gene: TRBJ1-6; D gene: TRBD1; clone size: NA; CDR3 DNA: TGTGCCAGCAGCTTCAAACAGGGGGATTCACCCCTCCACTTT; CDR3 protein: CASSFKQGDSPLHF
V gene: TRBV19; J gene: TRBJ1-3; D gene: TRBD1; clone size: NA; CDR3 DNA: TGTGCCAGTACCCCAGGGACAGGTGGATACTCTGGAAACACCATATATTTT; CDR3 protein: CASTPGTGGYSGNTIYF
V gene: TRBV6-1; J gene: TRBJ2-7; D gene: TRBD2; clone size: NA; CDR3 DNA: TGTGCCAGCAGTGCACGACTAGCGGGAGGACTCTCCTACGAGCAGTACTTC; CDR3 protein: CASSARLAGGLSYEQYF
V gene: TRBV6-5; J gene: TRBJ1-6; D gene: NA; clone size: NA; CDR3 DNA: TGTGCCAGCAATCGGGGAGCTAATTCACCCCTCCACTTT; CDR3 protein: CASNRGANSPLHF
V gene: TRBV24-1; J gene: TRBJ1-5; D gene: TRBD1; clone size: NA; CDR3 DNA: TGTGCCACCAGTGATACCACAGGGGAAGTTCAGCCCCAGCATTTT; CDR3 protein: CATSDTTGEVQPQHF
V gene: TRBV20-1; J gene: TRBJ1-1; D gene: NA; clone size: NA; CDR3 DNA: TGCAGTGTGGCGGGCCAACGGGAAGCTTTCTTT; CDR3 protein: CSVAGQREAFF
V gene: TRBV27; J gene: TRBJ2-3; D gene: NA; clone size: NA; CDR3 DNA: TGTGCCAGCAGTGCCGGGACATCTAGCACAGATACGCAGTATTTT; CDR3 protein: CASSAGTSSTDTQYF